The source of this TCR beta chain is a study of T cell repertoires in cytomegalovirus infection. Study-level points and caveats: It was HLA-C-restricted CMV-specific TCR beta clonotypes that dominated the response ex vivo.

TCRdb itself ran the reads through MiXCR, one entry per CDR3 protein. The sample yields 150,000 to 190,000 distinct CDR3 sequences, 20% to 25% seen once. The CDR3 runs to 20 residues. V was clipped by 1 base and J by 0 bases, with 23 bases between them. The V gene's germline CDR1 is SGHRS and CDR2 YFSETQ. There are a few counts of this clonotype. The target antigen is unknown. The origin of this receptor is a human donor in good health (CMV status not recorded). Some clones in this sample may be carry-over from other donors' samples. The sequenced sample was PBMCs. The rearrangement joins TRBV5-1 to TRBJ2-1, with D possibly called TRBD1 or TRBD2 (5 bases each). The CDR3 sequence is CASSLSNTLGPPSSYNEQFF. The CDR3 bases are TGCGCCAGCAGCTTGTCCAATACCCTGGGACCCCCGAGCTCCTACAATGAGCAGTTCTTC.